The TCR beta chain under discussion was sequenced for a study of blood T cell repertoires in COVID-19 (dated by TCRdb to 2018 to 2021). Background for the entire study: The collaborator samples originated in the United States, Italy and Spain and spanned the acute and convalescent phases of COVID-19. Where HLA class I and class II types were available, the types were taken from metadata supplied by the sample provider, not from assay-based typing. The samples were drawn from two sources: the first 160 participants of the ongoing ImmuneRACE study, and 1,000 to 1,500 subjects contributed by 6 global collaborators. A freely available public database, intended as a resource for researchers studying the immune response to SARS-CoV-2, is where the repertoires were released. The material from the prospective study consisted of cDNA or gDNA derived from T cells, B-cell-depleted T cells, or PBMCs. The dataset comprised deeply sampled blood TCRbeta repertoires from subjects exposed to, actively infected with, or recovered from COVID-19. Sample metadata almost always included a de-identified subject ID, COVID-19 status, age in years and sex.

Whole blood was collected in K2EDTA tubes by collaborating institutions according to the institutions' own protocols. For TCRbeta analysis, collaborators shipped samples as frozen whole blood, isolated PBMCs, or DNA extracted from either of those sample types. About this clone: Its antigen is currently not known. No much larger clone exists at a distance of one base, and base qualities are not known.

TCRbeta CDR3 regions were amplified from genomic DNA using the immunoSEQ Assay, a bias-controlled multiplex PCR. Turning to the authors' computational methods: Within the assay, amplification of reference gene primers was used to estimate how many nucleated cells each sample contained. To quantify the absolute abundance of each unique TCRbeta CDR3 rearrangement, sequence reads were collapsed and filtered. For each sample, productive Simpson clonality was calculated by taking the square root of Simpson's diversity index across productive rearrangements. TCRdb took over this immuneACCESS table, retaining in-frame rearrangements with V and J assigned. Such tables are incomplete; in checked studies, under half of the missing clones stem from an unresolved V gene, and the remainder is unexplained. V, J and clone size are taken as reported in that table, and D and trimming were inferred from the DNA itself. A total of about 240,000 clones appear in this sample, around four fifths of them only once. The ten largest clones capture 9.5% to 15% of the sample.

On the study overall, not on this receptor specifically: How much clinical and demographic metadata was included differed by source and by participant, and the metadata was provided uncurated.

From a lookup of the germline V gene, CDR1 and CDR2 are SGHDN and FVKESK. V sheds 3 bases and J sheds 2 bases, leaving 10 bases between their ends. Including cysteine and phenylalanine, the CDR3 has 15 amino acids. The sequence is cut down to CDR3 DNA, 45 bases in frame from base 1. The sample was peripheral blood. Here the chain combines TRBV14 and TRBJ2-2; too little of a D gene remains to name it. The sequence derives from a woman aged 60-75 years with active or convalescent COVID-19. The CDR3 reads CASSQTGVNTGELFF. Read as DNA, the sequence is TGTGCCAGCAGCCAGACTGGAGTAAACACCGGGGAGCTGTTTTTT. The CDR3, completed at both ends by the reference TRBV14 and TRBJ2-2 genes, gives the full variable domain EAGVTQFPSHSVIEKGQTVTLRCDPISGHDNLYWYRRVMGKEIKFLLHFVKESKQDESGMPNNRFLAERTGGTYSTLKVQPAELEDSGVYFCASSQTGVNTGELFFGEGSRLTVL.